These 19 T cell receptor beta chains were sequenced from one sample in a study of T cell responses to AZD1222 COVID-19 vaccine. Profiled with immunoSEQ multiplex PCR; TCRdb holds only in-frame clones, not every one. The sample has 120,000 to 150,000 clones; 80% to 95% are singletons. The sequencing used peripheral blood, collected on day 0 of MenACWY control vaccination. The receptors come from an adult in good health.

The rearrangement links TRBV11-2 to TRBJ2-7, with TRBD1 identical over 7 bases. After removal of 5 bases from V and 3 bases from J, the junction contained 4 bases not matched to a gene. The germline V gene has CDR1 SGHAT and CDR2 FQNNGV. This CDR3 region has 13 residues. The CDR3 nucleotides are TGTGCCAGCAGCCGCGACAGGGTCTACGAGCAGTACTTC. Its protein product is CASSRDRVYEQYF.

The chain has TRBV10-1 and TRBJ2-1; the D gene could be TRBD1 or TRBD2 (6 bases each). Germline CDR1 WNHNN, CDR2 SYGVQD (reference sequence). This CDR3 is built from 13 residues. The germline V and J ends were trimmed by 4 bases and 6 bases, with 10 bases remaining between them. For the CDR3, the DNA is TGCGCCAGCAGTGTGGGGGGCGGCAATGAGCAGTTCTTC. Its translation is CASSVGGGNEQFF.

The J gene is TRBJ1-2, the V gene TRBV6-2 or TRBV6-3, with D uncertain. This CDR3 has 14 amino acids. Trimming shortened V by 2 bases and J by 4 bases, and 11 bases separated the two germline ends. Germline CDR1 is MNHEY and CDR2 is SVGEGT. CDR3 in amino acids: CASSYEGIGYGYTF. The CDR3 nucleotides are TGTGCCAGCAGTTACGAAGGGATTGGCTATGGCTACACCTTC.

The V gene is TRBV5-6, the J gene TRBJ1-2, with D perhaps TRBD1 (5 bases). V dropped 4 bases and J dropped 4 bases, with 17 bases sitting between them. From germline, CDR1 is SGHDT and CDR2 YYEEEE. This CDR3 comprises 15 residues. The CDR3 DNA is TGTGCCAGCAGCCAAGGCCCGACAGCTGGCTATGGCTACACCTTC. Its translation is CASSQGPTAGYGYTF.

V usage is TRBV5-1 and J usage is TRBJ1-3; 8 bases fit TRBD1. Unmatched junction bases numbered 3, after V lost 0 bases and J lost 1 base. CDR1 SGHRS and CDR2 YFSETQ come from the germline V gene. This CDR3 has 16 amino acids. The CDR3 here is CASSLAYRGSGNTIYF. The CDR3, as DNA: TGCGCCAGCAGCTTGGCCTACAGGGGGTCTGGAAACACCATATATTTT.

The chain recombines TRBV11-2 with TRBJ1-1; no reliable D call. This CDR3 comprises 13 residues. V was pared by 3 bases and J by 7 bases, with 12 bases between. Germline assignment: CDR1 SGHAT and CDR2 FQNNGV. CDR3: CASSLQAVDEAFF. CDR3 coding DNA: TGTGCCAGCAGCTTGCAGGCGGTAGATGAAGCTTTCTTT.

The V gene is TRBV1, the J gene TRBJ2-2; the D segment call TRBD1 is taken from the table without a DNA check. TRBV1 is a documented pseudogene. The CDR3 is 17 amino acids. The CDR3 is CTSSHLLGDTLTGELFF. CDR3 in DNA: TGCACCAGCAGCCATTTATTGGGGGACACTCTCACCGGGGAGCTGTTTTTT.

The chain couples TRBV27 to TRBJ1-1, with D perhaps matching TRBD1 (6 bases). Germline lookup yields CDR1 MNHEY and CDR2 SMNVEV (reference sequence). Trimming took 5 bases from V and 6 from J, leaving 22 bases between them. The length of the CDR3 is 16 residues. The CDR3 loop is CASSLHPGGGRAEAFF. CDR3 in DNA: TGTGCCAGCAGTCTTCACCCAGGCGGGGGGCGCGCTGAAGCTTTCTTT.

The chain couples TRBV7-3 to TRBJ2-3, with D hard to call. The CDR3 contains 12 residues. Trimming shortened V by 5 bases and J by 5 bases, and 8 bases separated the two germline ends. Per the germline V gene, CDR1 is SGHTA and CDR2 is FQGTGA. This chain's CDR3 is CASSPSGDTQYF. CDR3 sequence (DNA): TGTGCCAGCAGCCCCTCTGGAGATACGCAGTATTTT.

Comments on this clone: The sample carries other DNA sequences with the same CDR3. The J gene is TRBJ1-1, the V gene TRBV19; 7 bases map to TRBD1. After removal of 9 bases from V and 1 base from J, the junction contained 2 bases not matched to a gene. There are 12 residues in the CDR3. CDR1 is LNHDA and CDR2 is SQIVND in the germline V gene (reference sequence). Here the CDR3 reads CASRTGNTEAFF. CDR3 nucleotide sequence: TGTGCCAGCAGGACAGGGAACACTGAAGCTTTCTTT.

This chain links TRBV9 with TRBJ1-6; 10 bases match TRBD1. The germline V gene has CDR1 SGDLS and CDR2 YYNGEE. The CDR3 extends over 19 amino acids. J was trimmed by 0 bases and V by 0 bases; bases with no gene match: 6. Written as DNA, the CDR3 is TGTGCCAGCAGCGTAGCGACAGGGGGCCTTAGCTCCTATAATTCACCCCTCCACTTT. Amino acids: CASSVATGGLSSYNSPLHF.

The V call is TRBV7-3, the J call TRBJ2-1, with D tentatively TRBD1 (5 bases). The germline gives CDR1 SGHTA, CDR2 FQGTGA. The CDR3 loop spans 15 amino acids. The V end lost 0 bases, the J end lost 7 bases, and 13 bases lay between the germline ends. CDR3 amino acids: CASSLTGLVVNEQFF. CDR3 DNA: TGTGCCAGCAGCTTAACGGGGCTAGTAGTAAATGAGCAGTTCTTC. Combining the CDR3 with reference TRBV7-3 and TRBJ2-1 gives the whole variable domain GAGVSQTPSNKVTEKGKYVELRCDPISGHTALYWYRQSLGQGPEFLIYFQGTGAADDSGLPNDRFFAVRPEGSVSTLKIQRTERGDSAVYLCASSLTGLVVNEQFFGPGTRLTVL.

This clone has just one count. The rearrangement uses TRBV10-1 and TRBJ1-4; the D is unclear. CDR1 and CDR2 from the germline V gene are WNHNN and SYGVQD (reference sequence). Trimming pared 2 bases from V and 16 bases from J, leaving 11 bases between. The CDR3 runs to 11 residues. CDR3 coding DNA: TGCGCCAGCAGTGAGGGAGACAAAGGGTTTTTT. The encoded protein is CASSEGDKGFF.

This clone turned up a few times. This chain joins TRBV30 and TRBJ1-6; 8 nucleotides agree with TRBD1. J was trimmed by 9 bases and V by 1 base; bases with no gene match: 2. Germline CDR1 reads GTSNPN; CDR2 reads SVGIG (reference sequence). The CDR3 consists of 13 residues. CDR3 sequence (DNA): TGTGCCTGGAGTGGGCAGGGGGCTTCACCCCTCCACTTT. Amino acid sequence: CAWSGQGASPLHF. The complete variable domain, with remaining parts taken from reference TRBV30 and TRBJ1-6, reads SQTIHQWPATLVQPVGSPLSLECTVEGTSNPNLYWYRQAAGRGLQLLFYSVGIGQISSEVPQNLSASRPQDRQFILSSKKLLLSDSGFYLCAWSGQGASPLHFGNGTRLTVT.

This rearrangement joins TRBV3-1 (or the pseudogene TRBV3-2) to TRBJ2-2, with a weak D call TRBD2 (7 bases). V was clipped by 1 base and J by 6 bases, with 18 bases between them. The germline CDR1 and CDR2 sequences are LGHDT and YNNKEL (reference sequence). This CDR3 comprises 17 residues. This chain's CDR3 is CASSQGPPGAGAGELFF. The DNA for the CDR3 is TGTGCCAGCAGCCAAGGCCCCCCAGGGGCGGGGGCCGGGGAGCTGTTTTTT.

CDR3 residues: CASSQRTSLVLYGYTF. The CDR3 DNA sequence: TGTGCCAGCAGCCAACGTACCTCCCTCGTATTATATGGCTACACCTTC. The chain combines TRBV14 with TRBJ1-2; D remains ambiguous. This CDR3 spans 16 amino acids. V gave up 2 bases and J gave up 5 bases, with 18 bases separating them. In germline, CDR1 is SGHDN, CDR2 FVKESK. The variable domain in full, with the rest retrieved from reference TRBV14 and TRBJ1-2, is EAGVTQFPSHSVIEKGQTVTLRCDPISGHDNLYWYRRVMGKEIKFLLHFVKESKQDESGMPNNRFLAERTGGTYSTLKVQPAELEDSGVYFCASSQRTSLVLYGYTFGSGTRLTVV.

V gene TRBV24-1 combines with J gene TRBJ2-7; D gene uncertain. Germline CDR1 and CDR2: KGHDR and SFDVKD. V lost 4 bases and J 6 bases, leaving 9 bases between the germline ends. CDR3 length: 12 amino acids. DNA for the CDR3: TGTGCCACCAGTGACCCAGGTCGCGAGCAGTACTTC. Its translation: CATSDPGREQYF.

The genes are TRBV10-2 and TRBJ1-5, with 9 bases identical to TRBD1. The CDR3 consists of 15 residues. CDR1 is WSHSY, CDR2 SAAADI, per germline. The J segment lost 11 bases and the V segment lost 3 bases, leaving 11 bases of the junction unmatched. CDR3 in DNA: TGCGCCAGCAGTGAAGGGGGACAGGGTGGATCAGCCCAGCATTTT. The encoded protein is CASSEGGQGGSAQHF.

The chain is built from TRBV7-3 and TRBJ2-1, with D maybe TRBD2 (5 bases). Germline values: CDR1 SGHTA, CDR2 FQGTGA. Trimming shortened V by 4 bases and J by 9 bases, and 19 bases separated the two germline ends. This CDR3 spans 15 amino acids. CDR3 bases: TGTGCCAGCAGCTCGCCCGGCGGGTGGGTGGGTGAGCAGTTCTTC. It is translated as CASSSPGGWVGEQFF.